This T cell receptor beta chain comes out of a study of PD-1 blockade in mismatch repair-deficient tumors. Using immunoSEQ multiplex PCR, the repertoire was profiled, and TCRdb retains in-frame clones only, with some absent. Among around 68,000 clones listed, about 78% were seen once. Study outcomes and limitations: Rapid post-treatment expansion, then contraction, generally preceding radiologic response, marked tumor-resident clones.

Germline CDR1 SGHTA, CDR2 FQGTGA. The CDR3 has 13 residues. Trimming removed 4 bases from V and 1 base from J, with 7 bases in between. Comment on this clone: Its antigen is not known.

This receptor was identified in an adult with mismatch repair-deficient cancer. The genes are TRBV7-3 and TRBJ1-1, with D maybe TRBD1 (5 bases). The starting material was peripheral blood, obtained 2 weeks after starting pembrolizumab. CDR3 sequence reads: CASSSQANTEAFF. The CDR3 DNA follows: TGTGCCAGCAGCTCACAGGCGAACACTGAAGCTTTCTTT.